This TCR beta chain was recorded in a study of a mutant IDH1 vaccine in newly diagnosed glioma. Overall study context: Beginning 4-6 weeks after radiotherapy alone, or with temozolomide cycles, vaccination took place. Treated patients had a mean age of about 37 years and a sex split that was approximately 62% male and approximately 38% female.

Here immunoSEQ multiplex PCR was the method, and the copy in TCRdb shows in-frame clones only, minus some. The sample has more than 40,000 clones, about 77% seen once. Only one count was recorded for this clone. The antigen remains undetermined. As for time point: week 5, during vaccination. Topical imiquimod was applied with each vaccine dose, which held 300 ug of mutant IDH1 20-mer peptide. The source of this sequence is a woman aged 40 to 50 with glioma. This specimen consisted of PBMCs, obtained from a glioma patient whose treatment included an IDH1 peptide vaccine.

The CDR3 coding sequence is TGTGCCAGCAGAAGGGCGGGCCCAGATACGCAGTATTTT. Protein sequence: CASRRAGPDTQYF. The chain uses TRBV6-5 and TRBJ2-3; the D gene is possibly TRBD2 (5 bases). Trimming shortened V by 6 bases and J by 4 bases, and 11 bases separated the two germline ends. CDR1 and CDR2 (germline): MNHEY, SVGAGI. This CDR3 has 13 residues.